Listed below are T cell receptor beta chains from one sample, sequenced in a study of beta chain features in type 1 diabetes. Sequencing used immunoSEQ multiplex PCR; TCRdb keeps in-frame clones, though not all of them. The sample holds 300,000 or so clones, less than 9.5% seen once. Sequenced: central memory CD4+ T cells from blood. Every receptor here comes from a woman between 18 and 30 years old in good health. Each CDR3 is given with its conserved first and last residue. D genes are given only for firm matches. Rows give clone size only sometimes, using once, few, many, or a class for an expanded clone.

.,.,TRBJ2-3,TRBV7-2,TGTGCCAGCAGCCCCGGCGGGATACAGTCAGATACGCAGTATTTT,CASSPGGIQSDTQYF
.,.,TRBJ2-2,TRBV28,TGTGCCAGCAGCCCTTACACCGGGGAGCTGTTTTTT,CASSPYTGELFF
few,.,TRBJ1-5,TRBV5-5,TGTGCCAGCAGCTTAGGCGAGTCGCTGCCCCAGCATTTT,CASSLGESLPQHF
few,.,TRBJ2-3,TRBV7-3,TGTGCCAGCAGCTTATTCCGGGGGAGTTTAGATACGCAGTATTTT,CASSLFRGSLDTQYF
few,.,TRBJ2-3,TRBV10-2,TGCGCCAGCAGTGAAAGAGATACGCAGTATTTT,CASSERDTQYF
few,TRBD2,TRBJ2-1,TRBV5-1,TGCGCCAGCAGCTCTCTAGCGGGATCCTCCTACAATGAGCAGTTCTTC,CASSSLAGSSYNEQFF
.,.,TRBJ2-1,TRBV28,TGTGCCAGCAGCCCCCCAGGGGTAAGCTCCTACAATGAGCAGTTCTTC,CASSPPGVSSYNEQFF
.,.,TRBJ1-2,TRBV7-2,TGTGCCAGCAGCTCGGGACGGACATATGGCTACACCTTC,CASSSGRTYGYTF
.,.,TRBJ2-3,TRBV2,TGTGCCAGCAGTGACATGTCCTTCCGTACGCAGTATTTT,CASSDMSFRTQYF
.,.,TRBJ1-2,TRBV11-2,TGTGCCAGCAGCTTAGATACAGTTAAAGGCTACACCTTC,CASSLDTVKGYTF
.,.,TRBJ2-3,TRBV27,TGTGCCAGCAGTTTACTGGGTCCCGGGAGCAGGACAGATACGCAGTATTTT,CASSLLGPGSRTDTQYF
few,TRBD2,TRBJ2-2,TRBV4-2,TGTGCCAGCAGCCTTCGACTAGCGGAGTATTACGCGAACACCGGGGAGCTGTTTTTT,CASSLRLAEYYANTGELFF
few,.,TRBJ1-5,TRBV18,TGTGCCAGCTCCCGCCAGGGAGGGGATCAGCCCCAGCATTTT,CASSRQGGDQPQHF
.,TRBD1,TRBJ2-5,TRBV7-9,TGTGCCAGCAGCCACGGCGCGAGACAGGGGGCGCGTGAGACCCAGTACTTC,CASSHGARQGARETQYF
few,TRBD1,TRBJ2-1,TRBV18,TGTGCCAGCTCGTCCTCCATCGGGACAGGGAACTACAATGAGCAGTTCTTC,CASSSSIGTGNYNEQFF
many,TRBD1,TRBJ2-5,TRBV7-9,TGTGCCAGCAGCTTAGCTTCCGGACAGGGACCCCAGACCCAGTACTTC,CASSLASGQGPQTQYF